This T cell receptor beta chain is drawn from a study of CD8 T cells in ankylosing spondylitis. TCRdb processed the 5' RACE reads anew with MiXCR; each CDR3 protein has one entry. This sample has 200,000 to 300,000 distinct CDR3 sequences, with 20% to 30% found just once. Overall study findings and caveats: Clones linked to disease were reported to show significant enrichment in matched ankylosing spondylitis synovial fluid. Prior literature has documented some motif variants in synovial fluid and blood from reactive arthritis.

CDR3 length: 12 residues. Trimming removed 2 bases at V and 5 bases at J, with 7 bases between. Germline V gene sequence: CDR1 MNHEY, CDR2 SVGAGI. Comment on this clonotype: Its antigen is not identified.

V usage is TRBV6-5 and J usage is TRBJ2-7; D is possibly TRBD1 (6 bases). The sample consisted of blood, either unsorted or a sorted T cell fraction (not recorded which). This clonotype was sampled from a male donor with ankylosing spondylitis or in good health (not recorded which). The CDR3 DNA is TGTGCCAGCAGTTACAAGGGGGACGAGCAGTACTTC. It codes for CASSYKGDEQYF.